This T cell receptor beta chain was identified in a study of T cells in localized non-small cell lung cancer. Profiling relied on immunoSEQ multiplex PCR, and the TCRdb table lists in-frame clones only, not all of them. The table shows 70,000 to 100,000 clones, with around 84% occurring only once. Comments on this clone: Its antigen is currently unknown.

The ends lost 4 bases at V and 4 bases at J; junction bases unmatched: 10. CDR1 SEHNR and CDR2 FQNEAQ come from the germline V gene (reference sequence). The CDR3 contains 17 residues. Notes on the study in general: Among the tissues sampled, uninvolved adjacent lung had the highest T cell clonality, above tumor. Adjacent lung was found to contain a median roughly 60 of the top 100 tumor clones. Heterogeneity is still possible, as just one tumor region was sequenced.

The source was peripheral blood, collected before any cancer treatment. The rearrangement joins TRBV7-9 to TRBJ1-5; TRBD1 aligns across 10 bases. The sequence was collected from a female donor older than 55 with stage I lung adenocarcinoma. CDR3 nucleotide sequence: TGTGCCAGCAGCTCTACCGTGAGGACAGGGGGAAATCAGCCCCAGCATTTT. As protein: CASSSTVRTGGNQPQHF.